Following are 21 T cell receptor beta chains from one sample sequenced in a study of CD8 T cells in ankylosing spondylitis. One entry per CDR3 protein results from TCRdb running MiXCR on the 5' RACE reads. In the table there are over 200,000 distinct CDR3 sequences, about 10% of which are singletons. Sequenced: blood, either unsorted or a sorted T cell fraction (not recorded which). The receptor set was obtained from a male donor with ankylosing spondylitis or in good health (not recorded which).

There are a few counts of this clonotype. The CDR3 sequence: CASSFDSSKGNTIYF. The CDR3 coding sequence is TGTGCCAGCAGCTTTGACAGCAGCAAGGGAAACACCATATATTTT. The V and J genes are TRBV5-5 and TRBJ1-3; a weak D match, TRBD1 (5 bases). CDR1 is SGHKS and CDR2 is YYEKEE in the germline V gene (reference sequence). The CDR3 has 15 residues. V was clipped by 2 bases and J by 4 bases, with 13 bases between them.

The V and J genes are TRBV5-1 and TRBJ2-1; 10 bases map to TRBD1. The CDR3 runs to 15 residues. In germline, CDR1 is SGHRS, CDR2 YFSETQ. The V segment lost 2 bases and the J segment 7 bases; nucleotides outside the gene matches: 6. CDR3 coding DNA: TGCGCCAGCAGCTTAAATCCGGGACAGGGGAATGAGCAGTTCTTC. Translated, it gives CASSLNPGQGNEQFF.

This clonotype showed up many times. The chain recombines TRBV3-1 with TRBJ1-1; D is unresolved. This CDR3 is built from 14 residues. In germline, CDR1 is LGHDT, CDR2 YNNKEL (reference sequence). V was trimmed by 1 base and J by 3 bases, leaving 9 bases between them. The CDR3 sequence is CASSQASADTEAFF. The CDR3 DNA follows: TGTGCCAGCAGCCAAGCTTCCGCGGACACTGAAGCTTTCTTT.

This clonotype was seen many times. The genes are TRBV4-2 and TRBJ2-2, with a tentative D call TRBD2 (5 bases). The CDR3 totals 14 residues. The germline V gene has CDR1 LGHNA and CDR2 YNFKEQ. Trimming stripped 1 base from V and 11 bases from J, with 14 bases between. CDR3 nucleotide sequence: TGTGCCAGCAGCCAAGGTTCTAGCAAAGGAGAGCTGTTTTTT. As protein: CASSQGSSKGELFF.

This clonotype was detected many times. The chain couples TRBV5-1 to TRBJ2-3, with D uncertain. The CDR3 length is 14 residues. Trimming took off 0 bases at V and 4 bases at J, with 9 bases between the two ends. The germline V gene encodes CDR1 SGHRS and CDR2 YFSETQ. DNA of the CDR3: TGCGCCAGCAGCTTGGACTCCCGGGCAGATACGCAGTATTTT. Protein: CASSLDSRADTQYF.

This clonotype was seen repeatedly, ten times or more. The CDR3 nucleotides read TGTGCCAGCAGCAAAGAGGGGGCTGGGGGCTCTGAAGCTTTCTTT. As protein: CASSKEGAGGSEAFF. The genes are TRBV7-3 and TRBJ1-1, with 7 bases lining up with TRBD1. Germline CDR1 SGHTA, CDR2 FQGTGA. V shed 5 bases, J shed 6 bases, and the junction held 12 bases outside the gene matches. The length of the CDR3 is 15 residues.

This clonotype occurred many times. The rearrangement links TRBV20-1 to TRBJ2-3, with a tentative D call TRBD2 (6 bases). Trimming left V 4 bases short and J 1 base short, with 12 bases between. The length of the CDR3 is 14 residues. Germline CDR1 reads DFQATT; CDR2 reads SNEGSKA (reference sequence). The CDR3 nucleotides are TGCAGTGCTATCCCGGGGGTGGGCACAGATACGCAGTATTTT. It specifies CSAIPGVGTDTQYF.

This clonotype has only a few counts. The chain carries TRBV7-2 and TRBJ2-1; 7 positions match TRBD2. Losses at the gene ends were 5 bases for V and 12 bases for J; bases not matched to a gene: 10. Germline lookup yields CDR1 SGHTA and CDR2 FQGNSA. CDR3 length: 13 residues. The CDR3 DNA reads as TGTGCCAGCAGCCGGCGGGGGATGCAGGGGCAGTTCTTC. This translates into CASSRRGMQGQFF.

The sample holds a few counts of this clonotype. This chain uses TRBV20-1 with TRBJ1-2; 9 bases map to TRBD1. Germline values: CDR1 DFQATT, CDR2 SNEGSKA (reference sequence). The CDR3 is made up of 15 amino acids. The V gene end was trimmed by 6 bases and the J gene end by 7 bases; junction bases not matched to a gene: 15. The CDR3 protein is CSAPSEQGAFGGYTF. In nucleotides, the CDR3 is TGCAGTGCGCCAAGCGAACAGGGGGCCTTCGGTGGCTACACCTTC.

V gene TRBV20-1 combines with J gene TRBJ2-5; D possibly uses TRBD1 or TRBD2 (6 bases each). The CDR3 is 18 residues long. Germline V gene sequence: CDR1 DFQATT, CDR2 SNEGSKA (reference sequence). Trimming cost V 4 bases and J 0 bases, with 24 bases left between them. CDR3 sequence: CSAIPAGPGQPYQETQYF. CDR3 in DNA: TGCAGTGCTATACCGGCGGGACCAGGACAGCCGTACCAAGAGACCCAGTACTTC.

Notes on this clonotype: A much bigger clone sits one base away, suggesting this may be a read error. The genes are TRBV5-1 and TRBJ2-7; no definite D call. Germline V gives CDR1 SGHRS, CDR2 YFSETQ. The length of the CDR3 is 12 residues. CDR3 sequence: CANSLASVEQYF. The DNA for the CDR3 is TGCGCCAACAGCTTGGCATCAGTCGAGCAGTACTTC.

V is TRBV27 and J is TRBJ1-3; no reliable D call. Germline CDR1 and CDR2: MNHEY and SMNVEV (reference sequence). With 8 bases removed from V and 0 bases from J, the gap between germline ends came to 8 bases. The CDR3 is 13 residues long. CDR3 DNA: TGTGCCAGCGGGCCCAGCTCTGGAAACACCATATATTTT. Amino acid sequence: CASGPSSGNTIYF.

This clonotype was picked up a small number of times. CDR3 residues: CASSDSAGPGTEAFF. CDR3 nucleotide sequence: TGTGCCAGCAGTGACTCGGCCGGCCCAGGGACTGAAGCTTTCTTT. The V call is TRBV6-4, the J call TRBJ1-1, with TRBD1 as a possible D gene (5 bases). The CDR3 has 15 residues. Trimming pared 0 bases from V and 5 bases from J, leaving 13 bases between. CDR1 and CDR2 from the germline V gene are MRHNA and SNTAGT.

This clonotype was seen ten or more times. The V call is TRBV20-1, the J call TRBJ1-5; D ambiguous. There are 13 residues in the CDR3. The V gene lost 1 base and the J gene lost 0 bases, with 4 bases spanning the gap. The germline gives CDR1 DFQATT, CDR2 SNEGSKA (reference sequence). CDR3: CSARGLSNQPQHF. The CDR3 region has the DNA TGCAGTGCTAGAGGGCTTAGCAATCAGCCCCAGCATTTT.

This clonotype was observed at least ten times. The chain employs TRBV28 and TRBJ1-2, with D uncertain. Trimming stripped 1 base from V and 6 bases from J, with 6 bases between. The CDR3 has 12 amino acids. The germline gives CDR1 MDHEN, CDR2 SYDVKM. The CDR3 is CASSLSGDGYTF. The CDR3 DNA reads TGTGCCAGCAGTTTATCCGGGGATGGCTACACCTTC.

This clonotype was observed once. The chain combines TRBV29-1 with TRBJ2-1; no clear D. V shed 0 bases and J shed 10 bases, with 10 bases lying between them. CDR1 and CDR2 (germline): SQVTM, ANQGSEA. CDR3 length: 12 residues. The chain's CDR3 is CSVEDPRLEQFF. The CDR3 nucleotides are TGCAGCGTTGAAGACCCTCGACTCGAGCAGTTCTTC.

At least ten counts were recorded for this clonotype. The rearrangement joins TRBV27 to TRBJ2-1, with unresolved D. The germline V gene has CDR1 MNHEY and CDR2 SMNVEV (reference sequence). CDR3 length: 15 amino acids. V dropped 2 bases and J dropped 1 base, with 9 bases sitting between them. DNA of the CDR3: TGTGCCAGCAGTTTAGGTAGGGTGTCCTACAATGAGCAGTTCTTC. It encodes CASSLGRVSYNEQFF.

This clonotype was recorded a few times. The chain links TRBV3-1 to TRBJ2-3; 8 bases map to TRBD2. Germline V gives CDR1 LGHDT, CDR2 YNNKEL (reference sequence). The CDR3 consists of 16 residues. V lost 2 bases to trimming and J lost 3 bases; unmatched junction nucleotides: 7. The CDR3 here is CASSQRSGGYTDTQYF. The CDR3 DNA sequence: TGTGCCAGCAGCCAACGAAGCGGGGGTTATACAGATACGCAGTATTTT.

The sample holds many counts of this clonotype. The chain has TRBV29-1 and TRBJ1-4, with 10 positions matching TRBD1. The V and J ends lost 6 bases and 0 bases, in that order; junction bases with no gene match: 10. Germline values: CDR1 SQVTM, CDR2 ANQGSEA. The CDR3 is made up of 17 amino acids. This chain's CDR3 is CSVGFRDRGATNEKLFF. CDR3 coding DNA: TGCAGCGTCGGGTTCCGGGACAGGGGTGCAACTAATGAAAAACTGTTTTTT.

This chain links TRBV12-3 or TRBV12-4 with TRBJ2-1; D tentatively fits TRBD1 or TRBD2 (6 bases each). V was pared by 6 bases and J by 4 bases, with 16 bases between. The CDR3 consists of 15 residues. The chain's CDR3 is CASSNGGTIYNEQFF. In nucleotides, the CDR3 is TGTGCCAGCAGCAACGGAGGGACAATATACAATGAGCAGTTCTTC.

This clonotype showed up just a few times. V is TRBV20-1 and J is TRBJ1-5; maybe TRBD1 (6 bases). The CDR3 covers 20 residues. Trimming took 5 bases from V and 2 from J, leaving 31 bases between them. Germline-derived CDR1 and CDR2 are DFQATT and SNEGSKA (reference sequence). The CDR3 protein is CSASHITTDRPRGGNQPQHF. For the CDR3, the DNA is TGCAGTGCTTCCCACATTACTACCGACAGGCCCCGAGGGGGCAATCAGCCCCAGCATTTT.